Listed below are T cell receptor beta chains from one sample, sequenced in a study of shared clonotypes between healthy human individuals. Sequenced by immunoSEQ multiplex PCR; TCRdb stores in-frame clones only, minus some. The sample has more than 400,000 clones; approximately 84% are singletons. The sequencing sample was made of PBMCs. All receptors derive from a woman aged 40 to 50 in good health. Some clones in this sample may be carry-over from other donors' samples. Both conserved end residues are part of each CDR3.

CDR3 protein: CASSPDRGYSYGYTF
V gene: TRBV10-2

CDR3 protein: CASSLGTSGLMGHQYF
V gene: TRBV7-2

CDR3 protein: CSVEKSRYNEQFF
V gene: TRBV29-1

CDR3 protein: CASSRRSEGDTIYF
V gene: TRBV5-1

CDR3 protein: CASSTDPGLNNEQFF
V gene: TRBV19

CDR3 protein: CSVEGGETQYF
V gene: TRBV29-1

CDR3 protein: CASSVGGLRGYTF
V gene: TRBV2

CDR3 protein: CASSLGVGNQPQHF
V gene: TRBV18

CDR3 protein: CASSPTGTYYEQYF
V gene: TRBV18

CDR3 protein: CAWSRDRDGDYGYTF
V gene: TRBV30

CDR3 protein: CASSPQDRVGEQYF
V gene: TRBV5-1

CDR3 protein: CASSQDLRLADNEQFF
V gene: TRBV4-3

CDR3 protein: CASSESGYTGELFF
V gene: TRBV25-1

CDR3 protein: CASSTGLSGNTIYF
V gene: TRBV7-9

CDR3 protein: CAISARLDSGANVLTF
V gene: TRBV10-3

CDR3 protein: CATSRDQGLETQYF
V gene: TRBV15

CDR3 protein: CASSLRLMAGGPNLYEQYF
V gene: TRBV7-2

CDR3 protein: CASSSGTSGRTGELFF
V gene: TRBV5-4

CDR3 protein: CASSQDPGELFF
V gene: TRBV14

CDR3 protein: CASTPGWVNNEQYF
V gene: TRBV6-6

CDR3 protein: CASSLNGGRNTGELFF
V gene: TRBV7-8

CDR3 protein: CSVGGAGQETQYF
V gene: TRBV29-1

CDR3 protein: CASSQDRGSSYEQYF
V gene: TRBV14

CDR3 protein: CASRGGTGGGISEAFF
V gene: TRBV28

CDR3 protein: CASSLDRAGAGQPQHF
V gene: TRBV11-2

CDR3 protein: CASSLNPEGTEAFF
V gene: TRBV11-2

CDR3 protein: CASSLGISRAPGGETQYF
V gene: TRBV5-1

CDR3 protein: CASSPIGGASRTEAFF
V gene: TRBV5-1

CDR3 protein: CASSTVNQETQYF
V gene: TRBV2

CDR3 protein: CASSPHEALNTEAFF
V gene: TRBV9

CDR3 protein: CASSLWGTASTYGYTF
V gene: TRBV13

CDR3 protein: CASRSSGRLTDTQYF
V gene: TRBV7-3

CDR3 protein: CASSYTTSGSYNEQFF
V gene: TRBV5-4

CDR3 protein: CASSPSGRSSYEQYF
V gene: TRBV9

CDR3 protein: CASSLGTDGYTF
V gene: TRBV28

CDR3 protein: CASSETSGKETQYF
V gene: TRBV5-1

CDR3 protein: CASSLTEARQPQHF
V gene: TRBV27

CDR3 protein: CASSPPGAGHYGYTF
V gene: TRBV18

CDR3 protein: CASSDSAGGYEQYF
V gene: TRBV25-1

CDR3 protein: CASSVAAATSGETQYF
V gene: TRBV9

CDR3 protein: CASGLVPGNEQFF
V gene: TRBV12-5

CDR3 protein: CASGLADGYEQYF
V gene: TRBV28

CDR3 protein: CASSEQGADTQYF
V gene: TRBV5-1

CDR3 protein: CASRARGILYEQYF
V gene: TRBV2

CDR3 protein: CASSSPGAPNEKLFF
V gene: TRBV6-5

CDR3 protein: CASSFTSGSTGEQYF
V gene: TRBV7-2

CDR3 protein: CASSFNGGPYNEQFF
V gene: TRBV5-1